The 5 T cell receptor beta chains listed next were all sequenced from one sample in a study of PD-1 blockade in mismatch repair-deficient tumors. Profiling relied on immunoSEQ multiplex PCR, and the TCRdb table lists in-frame clones only, not all of them. The sample lists around 120,000 clones, roughly nine tenths occurring once. This material consisted of peripheral blood, taken 44 weeks after starting pembrolizumab. Receptors originate from an adult with mismatch repair-deficient cancer.

The J gene is TRBJ2-7, the V gene TRBV5-6; 9 bases line up with TRBD1. The V and J ends lost 4 bases and 5 bases, in that order; junction bases with no gene match: 4. Germline V CDR1 and CDR2: SGHDT, YYEEEE. The CDR3 is 13 residues long. The CDR3 coding sequence is TGTGCCAGCAGCCTCGGACAGGGGAACGAGCAGTACTTC. Amino acids: CASSLGQGNEQYF.

V usage is TRBV14 and J usage is TRBJ2-7; D remains unclear. CDR1 and CDR2 from the germline V gene are SGHDN and FVKESK. The CDR3 is made up of 15 amino acids. The V end was cut by 4 bases, the J end by 0 bases, with 13 bases between. Here the CDR3 DNA reads TGTGCCAGCAGCCTCTCGTGGGCCTCCTCCTACGAGCAGTACTTC. Its translation: CASSLSWASSYEQYF. Full variable domain (rest looked up from reference TRBV14 and TRBJ2-7): EAGVTQFPSHSVIEKGQTVTLRCDPISGHDNLYWYRRVMGKEIKFLLHFVKESKQDESGMPNNRFLAERTGGTYSTLKVQPAELEDSGVYFCASSLSWASSYEQYFGPGTRLTVT.

This clone was detected only once. The chain employs TRBV5-6 and TRBJ2-1; no reliable D call. The CDR3 is 12 amino acids. The V end was cut by 0 bases, the J end by 10 bases, with 8 bases between. Germline V gene data show CDR1 as SGHDT and CDR2 as YYEEEE. The CDR3 DNA sequence: TGTGCCAGCAGCTTGGGACGCCCGGAGCAGTTCTTC. This translates into CASSLGRPEQFF.

This clone has a single count. V is TRBV28 and J is TRBJ2-7, with TRBD1 as a possible D gene (8 bases). Between the trimmed V and J ends, which lost 5 bases and 7 bases, there was a span of 21 bases. CDR1 and CDR2 (germline): MDHEN, SYDVKM. CDR3 size: 15 residues. The CDR3 reads CASSTYRGGKEEQYF. The CDR3 nucleotides read TGTGCCAGCAGTACCTACAGGGGGGGAAAGGAGGAGCAGTACTTC.

The chain couples TRBV4-1 to TRBJ2-1, with D unclear. Trimming left V 4 bases short and J 9 bases short, with 10 bases between. The CDR3 length is 12 residues. From germline, CDR1 is MGHRA and CDR2 YSYEKL. In DNA, the CDR3 is TGCGCCAGCAGCCGAGCTGGTCTTGAGCAGTTCTTC. Its protein product is CASSRAGLEQFF.